Listed here are 14 T cell receptor beta chains from one sample, sequenced in a study of blood T cells in healthy people across ages. The authors ran a second PCR of 7 to 11 cycles using a sample-barcoded 5' primer and a J-beta primer mix. MiXCR, applied by TCRdb to the 5' RACE reads, yields one record per CDR3 protein. The sample has some 900,000 distinct CDR3 sequences; around 49% are singletons. Specimen: blood. The receptors here all came from a man between 25 and 39 years old in good health.

Of note for this clonotype: A much larger clone lies one base from this, so it may be a read error. The chain carries TRBV2 and TRBJ2-1; D may correspond to TRBD1 or TRBD2 (5 bases each). Trimming took 6 bases from V and 9 from J, leaving 15 bases between them. There are 13 residues in the CDR3. Germline V gene data show CDR1 as SNHLY and CDR2 as FYNNEI. CDR3 sequence reads: CASRGDGNSEQFF. Here the CDR3 DNA reads TGTGCCAGCAGGGGGGACGGAAACAGTGAGCAGTTCTTC.

This clonotype occurred a few times. V and J are TRBV24-1 and TRBJ1-2; possibly TRBD1 for D (6 bases). Germline values: CDR1 KGHDR, CDR2 SFDVKD. The CDR3 is 15 residues long. Trimming took 3 bases from V and 6 from J, leaving 16 bases between them. The CDR3 coding sequence is TGTGCCACCAGTGATGGGGGGATGGGGGGCCATGGCTACACCTTC. Protein product: CATSDGGMGGHGYTF.

The V call is TRBV12-3 or TRBV12-4, the J call TRBJ1-3; 7 bases agree with TRBD1. V shed 6 bases, J shed 0 bases, and the junction held 5 bases outside the gene matches. This CDR3 has 15 residues. CDR3 DNA sequence: TGTGCCAGCAGGGAGGACAGGAGCTCTGGAAACACCATATATTTT. Its translation: CASREDRSSGNTIYF.

The gene calls are TRBV7-2 and TRBJ2-6; D is unresolved. With 2 bases removed from V and 1 base from J, the gap between germline ends came to 12 bases. Germline V lookup: CDR1 SGHTA, CDR2 FQGNSA. This CDR3 region has 17 residues. The CDR3 reads CASSLQALGSGANVLTF. The CDR3 DNA reads as TGTGCCAGCAGCTTACAGGCTTTGGGGTCTGGGGCCAACGTCCTGACTTTC.

This clonotype was recorded a few times. This rearrangement joins TRBV6-1 to TRBJ2-1; 7 bases match TRBD2. J gave up 5 bases and V 3 bases, and 4 bases lay outside the gene matches. This CDR3 is built from 14 residues. Germline assignment: CDR1 MNHNS and CDR2 SASEGT. CDR3 residues: CASSDEAGHNEQFF. CDR3 DNA sequence: TGTGCCAGCAGTGACGAAGCGGGGCACAATGAGCAGTTCTTC.

V is TRBV12-3 or TRBV12-4 and J is TRBJ2-1, with 12 bases fitting TRBD2. The CDR3 consists of 13 residues. With V trimmed by 2 bases and J by 14 bases, 4 bases remained unmatched. CDR3 sequence (DNA): TGTGCCAGCAGTTTAACTCTAGCGGGGGGGAAGTTCTTC. It translates to CASSLTLAGGKFF.

This chain links TRBV11-3 with TRBJ2-4; 7 bases align to TRBD2. Germline lookup yields CDR1 SGHNT and CDR2 YENEEA. Trimming took 7 bases from V and 7 from J; bases not matched to a gene: 1. The CDR3 consists of 11 residues. CDR3 amino acids: CASTGGNIQYF. DNA for the CDR3: TGTGCCAGCACCGGGGGGAACATTCAGTACTTC. The variable domain in full, with the rest retrieved from reference TRBV11-3 and TRBJ2-4, is EAGVVQSPRYKIIEKKQPVAFWCNPISGHNTLYWYLQNLGQGPELLIRYENEEAVDDSQLPKDRFSAERLKGVDSTLKIQPAELGDSAVYLCASTGGNIQYFGAGTRLSVL.

The chain joins TRBV12-3 or TRBV12-4 to TRBJ1-5, with unresolved D. Trimming left V 3 bases short and J 6 bases short, with 9 bases between. There are 13 residues in the CDR3. The CDR3 loop is CASSLGMIQPQHF. In DNA form, the CDR3 reads TGTGCCAGCAGTTTGGGTATGATTCAGCCCCAGCATTTT.

V gene TRBV12-3 or TRBV12-4 combines with J gene TRBJ1-1; TRBD1 matches at 8 bases. The V gene end was trimmed by 6 bases and the J gene end by 0 bases; junction bases not matched to a gene: 3. The CDR3 length is 14 residues. CDR3 sequence (DNA): TGTGCCAGCAGACGGACAGGGATGAACACTGAAGCTTTCTTT. It encodes CASRRTGMNTEAFF.

The genes are TRBV29-1 and TRBJ2-1; D possibly corresponds to TRBD1 (6 bases). V was pared by 6 bases and J by 3 bases, with 12 bases between. The germline CDR1 and CDR2 sequences are SQVTM and ANQGSEA. The CDR3 has 13 amino acids. CDR3 protein: CSVPGTHYNEQFF. CDR3 in DNA: TGCAGCGTCCCCGGGACACACTACAATGAGCAGTTCTTC.

The J gene is TRBJ1-1, the V gene TRBV11-2; D is possibly TRBD1 (6 bases). Germline V gene lookup returns CDR1 SGHAT and CDR2 FQNNGV. This CDR3 has 13 residues. V lost 6 bases and J 4 bases, leaving 12 bases between the germline ends. The CDR3: CASSDRMGTEAFF. CDR3 bases: TGTGCCAGCAGTGACAGGATGGGCACTGAAGCTTTCTTT.

The rearrangement links TRBV5-6 to TRBJ1-2, with a tentative D call TRBD1 (5 bases). The ends were cut back, 8 bases at V and 2 bases at J, with 13 bases in the middle. The CDR3 contains 13 residues. Germline assignment: CDR1 SGHDT and CDR2 YYEEEE. CDR3 protein: CARRVRDNYGYTF. CDR3 sequence (DNA): TGTGCCAGACGGGTCAGGGACAACTATGGCTACACCTTC.

This clonotype was seen a handful of times. V usage is TRBV6-5 and J usage is TRBJ2-1; 9 bases line up with TRBD2. J lost 8 bases, V lost 3 bases, and 20 bases had no gene match. CDR3 length: 19 residues. Per the germline V gene, CDR1 is MNHEY and CDR2 is SVGAGI. CDR3 coding DNA: TGTGCCAGCAGTTATCGGGCTAGCGGGGTTAGGTACAAGCGGGATGAGCAGTTCTTC. As protein: CASSYRASGVRYKRDEQFF.

The V call is TRBV4-1, the J call TRBJ2-5, with TRBD1 as a possible D gene (6 bases). V shed 0 bases and J shed 1 base, with 21 bases lying between them. The CDR3 is 19 amino acids. From germline, CDR1 is MGHRA and CDR2 YSYEKL. CDR3 loop: CASSQDSVGASSRQETQYF. The DNA of the CDR3 is TGCGCCAGCAGCCAAGATTCCGTGGGGGCCTCGTCTCGCCAAGAGACCCAGTACTTC.